Following are 5 T cell receptor beta chains from one sample sequenced in a study of shared clonotypes between healthy human individuals. Some clones are missing from TCRdb's copy, which holds only in-frame ones; the method was immunoSEQ multiplex PCR. The data contain around 2.1 million clones, more than 90% of them seen just once; the ten biggest clones take up approximately 0.13%. Sequenced: naive CD4+ T cells sorted from blood. Documented subset: CD45RA+ positively selected. These TCRs come from a man aged 18 to 30 in good health.

The V call is TRBV6-1, the J call TRBJ1-1; D unclear. CDR3 length: 12 amino acids. V lost 3 bases to trimming and J lost 9 bases, with 11 bases between them. The germline V gene has CDR1 MNHNS and CDR2 SASEGT. CDR3 in amino acids: CASSDILAQAFF. CDR3 sequence (DNA): TGTGCCAGCAGTGACATACTTGCGCAAGCTTTCTTT.

CDR3 DNA sequence: TGTGCCAGTCAAGAGGGAATGGGCACAGATACGCAGTATTTT. Protein: CASQEGMGTDTQYF. The chain has TRBV9 and TRBJ2-3; D might be TRBD2 (5 bases). There are 14 residues in the CDR3. Germline V gives CDR1 SGDLS, CDR2 YYNGEE. Trimming removed 8 bases at V and 1 base at J, with 14 bases between.

The J gene is TRBJ1-4, the V gene TRBV18, with D unclear. CDR1 is KGHSH, CDR2 LQKENI, per germline. The CDR3 totals 14 residues. V was trimmed by 3 bases and J by 6 bases, leaving 11 bases between them. CDR3 bases: TGTGCCAGCTCACCGAACTGGAGGGATGAAAAACTGTTTTTT. Protein sequence: CASSPNWRDEKLFF.

V is TRBV28 and J is TRBJ1-1; 7 bases match TRBD1. CDR1 and CDR2 (germline): MDHEN, SYDVKM. V was pared by 7 bases and J by 3 bases, with 11 bases of the junction left unmatched. This CDR3 is built from 15 residues. CDR3 loop: CASTLSGGRDTEAFF. The CDR3 nucleotides read TGTGCCAGCACTTTGTCAGGGGGGCGAGACACTGAAGCTTTCTTT. Based on the CDR3 plus reference TRBV28 and TRBJ1-1, the full variable domain is DVKVTQSSRYLVKRTGEKVFLECVQDMDHENMFWYRQDPGLGLRLIYFSYDVKMKEKGDIPEGYSVSREKKERFSLILESASTNQTSMYLCASTLSGGRDTEAFFGQGTRLTVV.

The V gene is TRBV6-5, the J gene TRBJ2-7; the D gene is possibly TRBD2 (6 bases). Germline V CDR1 and CDR2: MNHEY, SVGAGI. The germline V and J ends were trimmed by 1 base and 6 bases, with 13 bases remaining between them. The CDR3 contains 14 residues. CDR3 nucleotide sequence: TGTGCCAGCAGTTACTACCCCACTAGCACCGAGCAGTACTTC. Its translation: CASSYYPTSTEQYF.